This note documents a single T cell receptor beta chain sequence. This sample includes further DNA sequences coding for the same CDR3. This record comes from a study of T cell responses to AZD1222 COVID-19 vaccine. CDR3 size: 14 residues. Germline CDR1 and CDR2: MDHEN and SYDVKM. The V end was cut by 3 bases, the J end by 2 bases, with 10 bases between. Method: immunoSEQ multiplex PCR; TCRdb's copy keeps in-frame clones and lacks some. The sample lists approximately 160,000 clones, around 93% occurring once. Source: peripheral blood, taken on day 0 of AZD1222 vaccination. The chain is built from TRBV28 and TRBJ2-5, with D unclear. The sequence came from an adult in good health. The CDR3 is CASSFGGQQETQYF. Written as DNA, the CDR3 is TGTGCCAGCAGTTTCGGTGGGCAGCAAGAGACCCAGTACTTC. The full variable domain, its missing parts supplied by reference TRBV28 and TRBJ2-5, is DVKVTQSSRYLVKRTGEKVFLECVQDMDHENMFWYRQDPGLGLRLIYFSYDVKMKEKGDIPEGYSVSREKKERFSLILESASTNQTSMYLCASSFGGQQETQYFGPGTRLLVL.